The 4 T cell receptor beta chains given below trace back to one sample, sequenced in a study of cytomegalovirus exposure and HLA in healthy donors. Primers: 60 Vbeta forward and 13 Jbeta reverse. Only in-frame clones appear in the TCRdb table, and some are missing; sequencing was by immunoSEQ multiplex PCR. The sample holds under 200,000 clones, approximately 12% seen once. Input material: PBMCs. These receptors were obtained from a man aged 50-60 years in good health and CMV-seropositive.

Only a few counts were recorded for this clone. The DNA is omitted, as the CDR3 cannot be located on it reliably, and the CDR3 follows TCRdb's listing. The chain has TRBV11-3 and TRBJ2-1; TRBD2 is the table's D call and was not checked against the DNA. Germline V gene data show CDR1 as SGHNT and CDR2 as YENEEA. Including both end residues, the CDR3 is 20 amino acids long. CDR3 loop: CASSSEEVLRASKAYNEQFF.

CDR3 DNA sequence: TGCAGTGCTAGACCTTCGAATGAGCAGTTCTTC. Its protein is CSARPSNEQFF. The chain has TRBV20-1 and TRBJ2-1; unclear D gene. Germline CDR1 is DFQATT and CDR2 is SNEGSKA (reference sequence). The CDR3 consists of 11 residues. V lost 2 bases, J lost 7 bases, and 6 bases lay in between.

This clone came up a few times. The same CDR3 is also encoded by other DNA sequences in this sample. The chain recombines TRBV29-1 with TRBJ1-2, with D uncertain. V was shortened by 1 base and J by 4 bases, with 7 bases between the two germline ends. The CDR3 is made up of 12 amino acids. CDR1 is SQVTM and CDR2 is ANQGSEA in the germline V gene. DNA for the CDR3: TGCAGCGTTGAAGGTGGCTCCTATGGCTACACCTTC. Its translation is CSVEGGSYGYTF.

V and J are TRBV5-1 and TRBJ2-3, with 10 positions matching TRBD2. J was trimmed by 4 bases and V by 6 bases; bases with no gene match: 5. The CDR3 loop spans 14 amino acids. The germline V gene encodes CDR1 SGHRS and CDR2 YFSETQ. In DNA form, the CDR3 reads TGCGCCAGCAACCTAGGGACTAGCGCAGATACGCAGTATTTT. Translating gives CASNLGTSADTQYF.